This TCR beta chain was found in a study of response to subunit inactivated influenza vaccine. This CDR3 has 13 residues. V lost 2 bases, J lost 1 base, and 5 bases lay in between. The germline V gene encodes CDR1 SGHVS and CDR2 FNYEAQ. TCRdb fed the RT-PCR reads into MiXCR, producing one record per CDR3 protein. The sample contains a few hundred thousand distinct CDR3 sequences, 14% of which appear only once. Overall study findings and caveats: The authors offered the suggestion that each seasonal influenza vaccination recruits few new T cells.

This clonotype has at least ten counts. The antigen is undetermined. The sample here was PBMCs from blood, taken roughly 13 days after vaccination. This sequence was found in a man between 45 and 60 years old who received an inactivated influenza vaccine. This sequence joins TRBV7-6 and TRBJ1-1; D ambiguous. The CDR3 region is CASSLKENTEAFF. DNA for the CDR3: TGTGCCAGCAGCTTAAAGGAGAACACTGAAGCTTTCTTT. Full variable domain (remainder filled in from reference TRBV7-6 and TRBJ1-1): GAGVSQSPRYKVTKRGQDVALRCDPISGHVSLYWYRQALGQGPEFLTYFNYEAQQDKSGLPNDRFSAERPEGSISTLTIQRTEQRDSAMYRCASSLKENTEAFFGQGTRLTVV.